Shown below are 26 T cell receptor beta chains from a single sample sequenced in a study of read filtering for tumor transcriptome and immune sequencing. Molecular barcoded adaptors covering alpha/delta and beta/gamma chains were used on around 400 ng RNA. TCRdb ran MiXCR on the reads and lists one entry per CDR3 protein. The sample shows around 350 distinct CDR3 sequences, about 72% of them seen only once. Sample: a population of CD138-negative cells sorted from bone marrow. The receptors here all came from a donor aged 40 or over with multiple myeloma. This table probably holds off-target reads from a library built for another chain.

This sequence joins TRBV7-2 and TRBJ2-1; D possibly corresponds to TRBD2 (5 bases). V gave up 4 bases and J gave up 3 bases, with 13 bases separating them. Germline assignment: CDR1 SGHTA and CDR2 FQGNSA. The CDR3 loop spans 15 amino acids. CDR3 amino acids: CASSSDGSHYNEQFF. DNA for the CDR3: TGTGCCAGCAGCTCAGATGGGAGCCACTACAATGAGCAGTTCTTC.

CDR3 DNA: TGTGCCAGCAGCTCAACGGACAGTTTAGCGGAGCAGTTCTTC. Its translation: CASSSTDSLAEQFF. The V call is TRBV7-3, the J call TRBJ2-1; D might be TRBD1 (6 bases). V lost 4 bases and J 10 bases, leaving 17 bases between the germline ends. CDR1 and CDR2 from the germline V gene are SGHTA and FQGTGA. The CDR3 runs to 14 residues.

V gene TRBV23-1 combines with J gene TRBJ2-1, with D possibly being TRBD1 (5 bases). TRBV23-1 counts as an open reading frame of uncertain function. The CDR3 loop spans 13 amino acids. V lost 4 bases to trimming and J lost 4 bases, with 8 bases between them. Here the CDR3 reads CASSPTVYNEQFF. CDR3 DNA sequence: TGCGCCAGCAGTCCGACAGTGTACAATGAGCAGTTCTTC.

This chain uses TRBV5-1 with TRBJ2-1, with D maybe TRBD2 (6 bases). V lost 0 bases to trimming and J lost 5 bases, with 9 bases between them. The CDR3 is 14 amino acids. The germline gives CDR1 SGHRS, CDR2 YFSETQ. Here the CDR3 DNA reads TGCGCCAGCAGCTTGGCCACTAGCAACAATGAGCAGTTCTTC. Protein sequence: CASSLATSNNEQFF.

CDR3 residues: CASSTDLNQPQHF. DNA of the CDR3: TGTGCCAGCAGCACGGACCTAAATCAGCCCCAGCATTTT. V usage is TRBV7-2 and J usage is TRBJ1-5; no clear D gene. This CDR3 comprises 13 residues. Germline CDR1 reads SGHTA; CDR2 reads FQGNSA. Trimming stripped 5 bases from V and 4 bases from J, with 9 bases between.

The gene calls are TRBV5-1 and TRBJ2-1, with D unresolved. The V end was cut by 3 bases, the J end by 4 bases, with 2 bases between. This CDR3 spans 11 amino acids. Germline lookup yields CDR1 SGHRS and CDR2 YFSETQ. The CDR3, as DNA: TGCGCCAGCAGCTGGTACAATGAGCAGTTCTTC. It translates to CASSWYNEQFF.

This chain joins TRBV28 and TRBJ2-2; 9 bases align to TRBD2. V shed 4 bases and J 3 bases; nucleotides not matched to a gene: 6. Germline loops: CDR1 MDHEN, CDR2 SYDVKM. The CDR3 runs 16 residues. DNA of the CDR3: TGTGCCAGCAGTTCAAGACAGCGGGAGGACACCGGGGAGCTGTTTTTT. Translating it yields CASSSRQREDTGELFF.

This clonotype has just a few counts. This chain joins TRBV7-2 and TRBJ1-1; D is perhaps TRBD1 (5 bases). CDR1 and CDR2 (germline): SGHTA, FQGNSA. Trimming cost V 2 bases and J 10 bases, with 14 bases left between them. This CDR3 comprises 13 residues. The CDR3 region is CASSLSSVGGAFF. The CDR3 nucleotides read TGTGCCAGCAGCTTATCCTCCGTTGGGGGAGCTTTCTTT.

This clonotype has just a few counts. This sequence joins TRBV27 and TRBJ2-1, with no clear D. The V and J ends lost 6 bases and 5 bases respectively, with 11 bases between them. The germline V gene encodes CDR1 MNHEY and CDR2 SMNVEV (reference sequence). CDR3 length: 13 amino acids. Here the CDR3 reads CASSEPLDNEQFF. CDR3 in DNA: TGTGCCAGCAGCGAACCCCTGGACAATGAGCAGTTCTTC.

The CDR3 DNA is TGCGCCAGCAGCTTGGTCCAGGGATACAATGAGCAGTTCTTC. Protein: CASSLVQGYNEQFF. The chain uses TRBV5-1 and TRBJ2-1, with D perhaps TRBD1 (5 bases). Per germline, CDR1 SGHRS and CDR2 YFSETQ. The CDR3 consists of 14 residues. V was cut by 0 bases and J by 4 bases, with 8 bases left in between.

The chain carries TRBV27 and TRBJ2-3; D might be TRBD2 (5 bases). The CDR3 loop spans 15 amino acids. V dropped 4 bases and J dropped 7 bases, with 18 bases sitting between them. The germline V gene has CDR1 MNHEY and CDR2 SMNVEV (reference sequence). The CDR3 DNA sequence: TGTGCCAGCAGTTCCGCACTAGTGGCCTTTAATACGCAGTATTTT. Translation: CASSSALVAFNTQYF.

This clonotype turned up a few times. The rearrangement uses TRBV6-5 and TRBJ2-5; 7 bases agree with TRBD2. With 6 bases clipped from V and 5 bases from J, the junction kept 9 bases outside the gene matches. There are 14 residues in the CDR3. Germline lookup yields CDR1 MNHEY and CDR2 SVGAGI. The CDR3 sequence: CASSHGGEGETQYF. The DNA of the CDR3 is TGTGCCAGCAGCCACGGCGGGGAGGGGGAGACCCAGTACTTC.

The chain links TRBV4-1 to TRBJ2-7; D gene uncertain. Germline CDR1 MGHRA, CDR2 YSYEKL. CDR3 length: 15 amino acids. The V and J ends lost 1 base and 0 bases respectively, with 10 bases between them. In DNA form, the CDR3 reads TGCGCCAGCAGCCAAGGGTATCAGGCCTCCTACGAGCAGTACTTC. Translating gives CASSQGYQASYEQYF.

This clonotype is termed hyperexpanded. The chain has TRBV11-2 and TRBJ2-7, with no clear D. V was trimmed by 1 base and J by 7 bases, leaving 11 bases between them. The CDR3 extends over 13 amino acids. Germline CDR1 and CDR2: SGHAT and FQNNGV. CDR3 coding DNA: TGTGCCAGCAGCTTAGCAAACCCGTGGGAGCAGTACTTC. It translates to CASSLANPWEQYF.

The chain recombines TRBV3-1 with TRBJ1-5, with a tentative D call TRBD1 (5 bases). V gave up 4 bases and J gave up 6 bases, with 25 bases separating them. The CDR3 runs 18 residues. Germline CDR1 is LGHDT and CDR2 is YNNKEL (reference sequence). The CDR3 sequence is CASSRGIQAGTSPQPQHF. The CDR3 DNA sequence: TGTGCCAGCAGCCGGGGCATTCAAGCCGGGACTTCCCCTCAGCCCCAGCATTTT.

This clonotype was detected a few times. The rearrangement joins TRBV20-1 to TRBJ2-3, with D possibly TRBD1 on 5 matching bases. Trimming cost V 5 bases and J 4 bases, with 16 bases left between them. This CDR3 comprises 14 residues. Germline values: CDR1 DFQATT, CDR2 SNEGSKA (reference sequence). In nucleotides, the CDR3 is TGCAGTGCTCAGGGTCTGACCCTCTCAGATACGCAGTATTTT. Translated, it gives CSAQGLTLSDTQYF.

This clonotype was counted once. This sequence joins TRBV5-1 and TRBJ2-1, with D tentatively TRBD2 (5 bases). Germline V lookup: CDR1 SGHRS, CDR2 YFSETQ. Trimming shortened V by 2 bases and J by 5 bases, and 17 bases separated the two germline ends. The CDR3 sequence is 16 residues long. CDR3 loop: CASSLRTRGINNEQFF. As DNA, the CDR3 is TGCGCCAGCAGCTTACGGACCAGAGGGATAAACAATGAGCAGTTCTTC.

J is TRBJ2-7 and V is TRBV29-1; D might be TRBD2 (5 bases). Germline V CDR1 and CDR2: SQVTM, ANQGSEA. CDR3 length: 13 amino acids. V was shortened by 7 bases and J by 5 bases, with 18 bases between the two germline ends. This CDR3 reads CSAQRADTHEQYF. The CDR3 nucleotides read TGCAGCGCCCAGCGAGCGGATACCCACGAGCAGTACTTC.

By share, this clonotype ranks as hyperexpanded. This rearrangement joins TRBV7-9 to TRBJ2-6; a weak D match, TRBD2 (6 bases). The germline gives CDR1 SEHNR, CDR2 FQNEAQ (reference sequence). The CDR3 sequence is 18 residues long. V was trimmed by 6 bases and J by 0 bases, leaving 18 bases between them. In DNA, the CDR3 is TGTGCCAGCAGTCGAAGACTAGATATTAACTCTGGGGCCAACGTCCTGACTTTC. Protein: CASSRRLDINSGANVLTF.

The chain carries TRBV24-1 and TRBJ2-1; D possibly uses TRBD1 or TRBD2 (5 bases each). The CDR3 runs to 16 residues. V was pared by 4 bases and J by 10 bases, with 22 bases between. The germline gives CDR1 KGHDR, CDR2 SFDVKD. The CDR3 region is CATSDRFGGPRNEQFF. The DNA of the CDR3 is TGTGCCACCAGTGACCGTTTTGGGGGACCCAGGAACGAGCAGTTCTTC.

This chain links TRBV27 with TRBJ2-1; 10 bases map to TRBD1. CDR3 length: 17 amino acids. V dropped 5 bases and J dropped 5; count of bases not matched to a gene: 12. From germline, CDR1 is MNHEY and CDR2 SMNVEV (reference sequence). DNA of the CDR3: TGTGCCAGCAGTCCCTGGGGTGGGGACAGGGGCCACAATGAGCAGTTCTTC. This translates into CASSPWGGDRGHNEQFF.

The chain is built from TRBV14 and TRBJ2-3; D unresolved. In germline, CDR1 is SGHDN, CDR2 FVKESK. The CDR3 spans 13 residues. Trimming pared 4 bases from V and 4 bases from J, leaving 9 bases between. The CDR3, as DNA: TGTGCCAGCAGCCGAGTAGGCGCAGATACGCAGTATTTT. Translation gives CASSRVGADTQYF. Combining the CDR3 with reference TRBV14 and TRBJ2-3 gives the whole variable domain EAGVTQFPSHSVIEKGQTVTLRCDPISGHDNLYWYRRVMGKEIKFLLHFVKESKQDESGMPNNRFLAERTGGTYSTLKVQPAELEDSGVYFCASSRVGADTQYFGPGTRLTVL.

This clonotype has more than one count but fewer than ten. The chain uses TRBV27 and TRBJ2-3; D might be TRBD1 (5 bases). Germline V gene sequence: CDR1 MNHEY, CDR2 SMNVEV (reference sequence). This CDR3 is 14 amino acids long. V was clipped by 3 bases and J by 5 bases, with 12 bases between them. Here the CDR3 DNA reads TGTGCCAGCAGTTTTGTAGGGGTTGGAGATACGCAGTATTTT. Protein product: CASSFVGVGDTQYF.

J is TRBJ1-1 and V is TRBV29-1; 11 bases map to TRBD1. Trimming removed 3 bases from V and 4 bases from J; junction bases left unmatched: 4. Germline V lookup: CDR1 SQVTM, CDR2 ANQGSEA. The CDR3 spans 14 residues. Here the CDR3 DNA reads TGCAGCGTTGATATGGGGACAGGGGGCACTGAAGCTTTCTTT. This translates into CSVDMGTGGTEAFF.

This chain connects TRBV27 to TRBJ1-1; no definite D call. The CDR3 contains 14 residues. The germline CDR1 and CDR2 sequences are MNHEY and SMNVEV (reference sequence). V was trimmed by 3 bases and J by 0 bases, leaving 8 bases between them. CDR3 protein: CASSLWPLNTEAFF. In DNA, the CDR3 is TGTGCCAGCAGTTTGTGGCCCCTGAACACTGAAGCTTTCTTT.

This chain links TRBV11-1 with TRBJ2-1; 11 bases map to TRBD2. V gave up 4 bases and J gave up 4 bases; unmatched junction bases: 9. CDR1 and CDR2 from the germline V gene are SGHAT and FQDESV (reference sequence). This CDR3 comprises 17 residues. CDR3 DNA sequence: TGTGCCAGCAGCTCCCTCCCCGGGACTAGCGGATACAATGAGCAGTTCTTC. Its translation: CASSSLPGTSGYNEQFF.